The 20 T cell receptor beta chains given below trace back to one sample, sequenced in a study of cytomegalovirus exposure and HLA in healthy donors. The PCR made use of 60 Vbeta and 13 Jbeta primers. Sequencing was performed with immunoSEQ multiplex PCR; in TCRdb, only in-frame clones are kept and a portion is missing. Of fewer than 200,000 clones listed, approximately 80% are singletons. Sequencing used PBMCs. These receptor sequences come from a woman aged 25 to 39 in good health and CMV-seropositive.

This clone was counted a few times. The V call is TRBV6-5, the J call TRBJ2-5, with D maybe TRBD2 (6 bases). The CDR3 consists of 13 residues. V was pared by 6 bases and J by 5 bases, with 13 bases between. CDR1 is MNHEY, CDR2 SVGAGI, per germline. As DNA, the CDR3 is TGTGCCAGCAGCCCGCCGGGGACTGAGACCCAGTACTTC. It translates to CASSPPGTETQYF.

The chain couples TRBV5-5 to TRBJ1-6, with a weak D call TRBD1 (6 bases). Trimming removed 1 base from V and 4 bases from J, with 9 bases in between. The CDR3 is 15 amino acids. Germline CDR1 is SGHKS and CDR2 is YYEKEE (reference sequence). This CDR3 reads CASSLWDTYNSPLHF. In DNA form, the CDR3 reads TGTGCCAGCAGCTTGTGGGACACTTATAATTCACCCCTCCACTTT. Using reference TRBV5-5 and TRBJ1-6 for the parts outside the CDR3, the full variable domain is DAGVTQSPTHLIKTRGQQVTLRCSPISGHKSVSWYQQVLGQGPQFIFQYYEKEERGRGNFPDRFSARQFPNYSSELNVNALLLGDSALYLCASSLWDTYNSPLHFGNGTRLTVT.

The chain carries TRBV5-5 and TRBJ2-6; possibly TRBD1 for D (5 bases). Per germline, CDR1 SGHKS and CDR2 YYEKEE (reference sequence). V shed 0 bases and J shed 4 bases, with 8 bases lying between them. The CDR3 consists of 15 residues. The CDR3 loop reads CASSLAGYGANVLTF. CDR3 bases: TGTGCCAGCAGCTTGGCAGGGTACGGGGCCAACGTCCTGACTTTC.

There are a few counts of this clone. The V call is TRBV5-4, the J call TRBJ1-2; possibly TRBD1 for D (6 bases). The CDR3 is 14 amino acids. The germline V gene encodes CDR1 SGHNT and CDR2 YYREEE (reference sequence). With 4 bases removed from V and 8 bases from J, the gap between germline ends came to 18 bases. The CDR3 loop reads CASSADSRPRGYTF. CDR3 nucleotides: TGTGCCAGCAGCGCGGACAGCCGCCCGAGAGGCTACACCTTC.

V usage is TRBV11-2 and J usage is TRBJ1-6; D is perhaps TRBD1 (6 bases). Germline CDR1 and CDR2: SGHAT and FQNNGV. V was clipped by 5 bases and J by 4 bases, with 21 bases between them. The CDR3 consists of 18 residues. The CDR3 here is CASSPGVVGAGYNSPLHF. The CDR3 DNA reads as TGTGCCAGCAGCCCAGGGGTGGTGGGGGCTGGATATAATTCACCCCTCCACTTT.

The rearrangement joins TRBV28 to TRBJ1-2; D possibly corresponds to TRBD1 (6 bases). V lost 1 base and J 8 bases, leaving 17 bases between the germline ends. Germline lookup yields CDR1 MDHEN and CDR2 SYDVKM. This CDR3 comprises 15 residues. DNA for the CDR3: TGTGCCAGCAGTTTATCGCCCCGCCCAGGGGAAGGCTACACCTTC. This codes for CASSLSPRPGEGYTF.

The V call is TRBV29-1, the J call TRBJ1-1; D gene ambiguous. Trimming stripped 3 bases from V and 1 base from J, with 9 bases between. Germline V lookup: CDR1 SQVTM, CDR2 ANQGSEA. The CDR3 has 13 amino acids. The CDR3 is CSVDDVRNTEAFF. The DNA for the CDR3 is TGCAGCGTTGACGATGTGAGGAACACTGAAGCTTTCTTT.

This sequence joins TRBV10-3 and TRBJ2-5, with 8 bases that match TRBD1. V was pared by 5 bases and J by 5 bases, with 7 bases of the junction left unmatched. Germline CDR1 and CDR2: ENHRY and SYGVKD. The CDR3 covers 14 residues. CDR3 DNA: TGTGCCATCAGTCAGGACAGGGCTTCGGAGACCCAGTACTTC. It specifies CAISQDRASETQYF.

V usage is TRBV10-2 and J usage is TRBJ2-1, with TRBD2 matching over 8 bases. The CDR3 totals 15 residues. The V gene end was trimmed by 3 bases and the J gene end by 3 bases; junction bases not matched to a gene: 4. Per the germline V gene, CDR1 is WSHSY and CDR2 is SAAADI. The CDR3 spells CASSESGGYYNEQFF. The CDR3 region has the DNA TGCGCCAGCAGTGAAAGCGGGGGCTACTACAATGAGCAGTTCTTC.

The V call is TRBV29-1, the J call TRBJ1-2, with D possibly TRBD1 on 5 matching bases. Germline-derived CDR1 and CDR2 are SQVTM and ANQGSEA. V was cut by 6 bases and J by 4 bases, with 12 bases left in between. The CDR3 spans 12 residues. The CDR3 sequence: CSVAGRSYGYTF. CDR3 DNA: TGCAGCGTGGCGGGACGGTCCTATGGCTACACCTTC.

This chain links TRBV7-2 with TRBJ1-2; no clear D gene. The CDR3 has 16 amino acids. Trimming removed 4 bases from V and 0 bases from J, with 15 bases in between. Germline V CDR1 and CDR2: SGHTA, FQGNSA. The CDR3 spells CASSSAFGVTNYGYTF. CDR3 nucleotide sequence: TGTGCCAGCAGCTCAGCTTTCGGGGTCACTAACTATGGCTACACCTTC.

This chain's CDR3 is CASSQGGGIGRWRNTEAFF. The CDR3 DNA is TGTGCCAGCAGCCAAGGGGGGGGGATCGGGCGTTGGAGGAACACTGAAGCTTTCTTT. V and J are TRBV14 and TRBJ1-1; D is possibly TRBD1 (5 bases). The CDR3 is made up of 19 amino acids. Trimming removed 1 base at V and 1 base at J, with 22 bases between. CDR1 and CDR2 from the germline V gene are SGHDN and FVKESK.

The CDR3 loop is CASRGGDTEAFF. For the CDR3, the DNA is TGTGCCAGCAGAGGAGGGGACACTGAAGCTTTCTTT. The chain has TRBV7-9 and TRBJ1-1; perhaps TRBD1 as D (5 bases). Germline CDR1 and CDR2: SEHNR and FQNEAQ (reference sequence). CDR3 length equals 12 residues. The ends were cut back, 6 bases at V and 3 bases at J, with 8 bases in the middle.

The DNA of the CDR3 is TGTGCCAGCAGCTCGGACAGATACTCTGGGGCCAACGTCCTGACTTTC. Translated: CASSSDRYSGANVLTF. The chain is built from TRBV7-2 and TRBJ2-6; TRBD1 might be the D (6 bases). Trimming left V 4 bases short and J 0 bases short, with 10 bases between. The length of the CDR3 is 16 residues. Germline CDR1 reads SGHTA; CDR2 reads FQGNSA.

V and J are TRBV7-8 and TRBJ2-1; tentatively, D is TRBD2 (6 bases). The CDR3 sequence is 14 residues long. V dropped 1 base and J dropped 3 bases, with 7 bases sitting between them. Germline V gives CDR1 SGHVS, CDR2 FQNEAQ. CDR3 region: CASSLETSYNEQFF. In nucleotides, the CDR3 is TGTGCCAGCAGCTTAGAGACTAGCTACAATGAGCAGTTCTTC.

The chain is built from TRBV7-9 and TRBJ1-3; no definite D call. CDR1 and CDR2 (germline): SEHNR, FQNEAQ (reference sequence). This CDR3 has 12 amino acids. The V and J ends lost 8 bases and 8 bases respectively, with 13 bases between them. The CDR3 spells CASGPPGDTIYF. In nucleotides, the CDR3 is TGTGCCAGCGGGCCCCCCGGGGACACCATATATTTT.

The gene calls are TRBV30 and TRBJ1-5; D is unresolved. V lost 0 bases to trimming and J lost 5 bases, with 14 bases between them. The CDR3 spans 15 residues. Germline assignment: CDR1 GTSNPN and CDR2 SVGIG (reference sequence). The CDR3 sequence: CAWSVRVFGDQPQHF. The CDR3 nucleotides read TGTGCCTGGAGTGTACGGGTTTTTGGCGATCAGCCCCAGCATTTT.

The CDR3 spells CASKPGQGFFSEQFF. The CDR3 DNA reads TGTGCCAGCAAACCGGGACAGGGGTTTTTTAGTGAGCAGTTCTTC. The chain links TRBV2 to TRBJ2-1; 10 positions agree with TRBD1. This CDR3 comprises 15 residues. CDR1 and CDR2 (germline): SNHLY, FYNNEI. V lost 7 bases, J lost 9 bases, and 12 bases stayed unmatched.

The V call is TRBV28, the J call TRBJ1-3; D is possibly TRBD1 (5 bases). CDR1 and CDR2 from the germline V gene are MDHEN and SYDVKM. The ends were cut back, 7 bases at V and 0 bases at J, with 16 bases in the middle. The CDR3 totals 16 residues. The CDR3 nucleotides read TGTGCCAGCAAACCCGAATCCACAGGCTCTGGAAACACCATATATTTT. Translating it yields CASKPESTGSGNTIYF.

The V and J genes are TRBV10-1 and TRBJ2-4; TRBD1 might be the D (6 bases). CDR3 length: 16 amino acids. CDR1 is WNHNN, CDR2 SYGVQD, per germline (reference sequence). V lost 7 bases and J 6 bases, leaving 22 bases between the germline ends. CDR3 sequence reads: CASIVETGNCRNIQYF. The CDR3 bases are TGCGCCAGCATAGTCGAAACAGGGAACTGTAGAAACATTCAGTACTTC.